These 20 T cell receptor beta chains were sequenced from one sample in a study of T-cell memory formation after mild COVID-19. Via MiXCR, TCRdb re-called the 5' RACE reads, giving one row per CDR3 protein. The profile shows approximately 300,000 distinct CDR3 sequences, around a sixth of them singletons. The source material was PBMCs or a T cell subset sorted from them (not recorded which). Receptors were obtained from a man aged 18 to 30 who had mild COVID-19 (a few samples of this study predate the infection). Cell type and time point are not known.

This clonotype occurred a few times. The CDR3 DNA reads TGTGCCAGCAGCTTTACAGGGGATGGGGAGCAGTACGTC. Translation gives CASSFTGDGEQYV. The chain carries TRBV7-8 and TRBJ2-7, with TRBD1 identical over 7 bases. Germline loops: CDR1 SGHVS, CDR2 FQNEAQ. There are 13 residues in the CDR3. V lost 3 bases, J lost 7 bases, and 6 bases stayed unmatched.

The chain employs TRBV29-1 and TRBJ2-5; D may be TRBD1 (6 bases). CDR3 length: 13 amino acids. V shed 4 bases and J shed 5 bases, with 14 bases lying between them. CDR1 and CDR2 (germline): SQVTM, ANQGSEA. Written as DNA, the CDR3 is TGCAGCGTTGGCCAGGGGATGTGGGAGACCCAGTACTTC. Translating gives CSVGQGMWETQYF. Full variable domain (outside the CDR3, taken from reference TRBV29-1 and TRBJ2-5): SAVISQKPSRDICQRGTSLTIQCQVDSQVTMMFWYRQQPGQSLTLIATANQGSEATYESGFVIDKFPISRPNLTFSTLTVSNMSPEDSSIYLCSVGQGMWETQYFGPGTRLLVL.

This clonotype was counted between two and nine times. This rearrangement joins TRBV9 to TRBJ2-1, with 7 nucleotides matching TRBD1. The germline CDR1 and CDR2 sequences are SGDLS and YYNGEE. V was pared by 4 bases and J by 8 bases, with 12 bases of the junction left unmatched. CDR3 length equals 15 residues. Here the CDR3 DNA reads TGTGCCAGCAGCCCCAGCCAAGGGGGCTCCGATGAGCAGTTCTTC. Its protein product is CASSPSQGGSDEQFF. The full variable domain, completed using reference TRBV9 and TRBJ2-1, is DSGVTQTPKHLITATGQRVTLRCSPRSGDLSVYWYQQSLDQGLQFLIQYYNGEERAKGNILERFSAQQFPDLHSELNLSSLELGDSALYFCASSPSQGGSDEQFFGPGTRLTVL.

This clonotype was picked up a small number of times. The CDR3 sequence is CASSRTGEETGELFF. DNA for the CDR3: TGTGCCAGCAGCCGGACAGGGGAAGAAACCGGGGAGCTGTTTTTT. This sequence joins TRBV7-3 and TRBJ2-2; 9 nucleotides match TRBD1. After removal of 5 bases from V and 5 bases from J, the junction contained 6 bases not matched to a gene. This CDR3 spans 15 amino acids. Germline CDR1 is SGHTA and CDR2 is FQGTGA. The complete variable domain, with remaining parts taken from reference TRBV7-3 and TRBJ2-2, reads GAGVSQTPSNKVTEKGKYVELRCDPISGHTALYWYRQSLGQGPEFLIYFQGTGAADDSGLPNDRFFAVRPEGSVSTLKIQRTERGDSAVYLCASSRTGEETGELFFGEGSRLTVL.

In its sample, this clonotype was seen a few times. This chain links TRBV5-1 with TRBJ1-3, with TRBD1 identical over 10 bases. Trimming removed 5 bases from V and 4 bases from J; junction bases left unmatched: 6. The CDR3 consists of 15 residues. CDR1 and CDR2 (germline): SGHRS, YFSETQ. CDR3 amino acids: CASSPGQGIGNTIYF. The CDR3, as DNA: TGCGCCAGCAGTCCGGGACAGGGGATCGGAAACACCATATATTTT.

The DNA of the CDR3 is TGTGCCAGCAGCCAAGATCTGCAGGGGGTAGAGACCCAGTACTTC. Residues: CASSQDLQGVETQYF. This chain connects TRBV3-1 to TRBJ2-5; TRBD1 agrees at 7 bases. Per the germline V gene, CDR1 is LGHDT and CDR2 is YNNKEL (reference sequence). The CDR3 runs to 15 residues. With V trimmed by 0 bases and J by 4 bases, 5 bases remained unmatched.

This clonotype has a handful of counts. The chain is built from TRBV11-2 and TRBJ2-3; D assignment may be TRBD1 or TRBD2 (5 bases each). The V and J ends lost 3 bases and 5 bases respectively, with 15 bases between them. The CDR3 runs 15 residues. Per germline, CDR1 SGHAT and CDR2 FQNNGV. The CDR3 loop is CASSLGGGIKDTQYF. Written as DNA, the CDR3 is TGTGCCAGCAGCTTGGGTGGGGGAATCAAAGATACGCAGTATTTT.

This clonotype was seen at least ten times. This CDR3 reads CASTERGETDYNEQFF. CDR3 in DNA: TGTGCCAGCACCGAAAGGGGGGAGACTGACTACAATGAGCAGTTCTTC. The J gene is TRBJ2-1, the V gene TRBV6-1; tentatively, D is TRBD1 or TRBD2 (6 bases each). V lost 7 bases and J lost 3, with 19 bases in between. The CDR3 has 16 residues. The V gene's germline CDR1 is MNHNS and CDR2 SASEGT.

The V gene is TRBV2, the J gene TRBJ2-7; TRBD2 matches 8 bases. CDR3 length equals 14 residues. V was pared by 6 bases and J by 2 bases, with 6 bases of the junction left unmatched. Per the germline V gene, CDR1 is SNHLY and CDR2 is FYNNEI. CDR3 in DNA: TGTGCCAGCAGGGATAGCGGGGCTACCTACGAGCAGTACTTC. Protein product: CASRDSGATYEQYF.

This chain joins TRBV5-1 and TRBJ2-5; D unclear. CDR1 SGHRS and CDR2 YFSETQ come from the germline V gene. Trimming shortened V by 4 bases and J by 1 base, and 11 bases separated the two germline ends. The CDR3 has 14 residues. In DNA form, the CDR3 reads TGCGCCAGCAGCCCACTGGCTACCCAAGAGACCCAGTACTTC. This sequence encodes CASSPLATQETQYF. Filled out from reference TRBV5-1 and TRBJ2-5, the complete variable domain reads KAGVTQTPRYLIKTRGQQVTLSCSPISGHRSVSWYQQTPGQGLQFLFEYFSETQRNKGNFPGRFSGRQFSNSRSEMNVSTLELGDSALYLCASSPLATQETQYFGPGTRLLVL.

J is TRBJ2-7 and V is TRBV7-9; D is unresolved. Trimming took off 8 bases at V and 3 bases at J, with 11 bases between the two ends. This CDR3 has 12 amino acids. Germline CDR1 SEHNR, CDR2 FQNEAQ (reference sequence). CDR3 amino acids: CASEAESYEQYV. CDR3 bases: TGTGCCAGCGAGGCGGAAAGCTACGAGCAGTACGTC.

V is TRBV11-2 and J is TRBJ1-1; possible D gene TRBD1, 5 bases. Trimming stripped 5 bases from V and 1 base from J, with 20 bases between. This CDR3 region has 17 residues. The germline V gene encodes CDR1 SGHAT and CDR2 FQNNGV. CDR3 amino acids: CASSRGRPGKSNTEAFF. CDR3 coding DNA: TGTGCCAGCAGCCGTGGGAGGCCAGGGAAATCGAACACTGAAGCTTTCTTT.

This chain connects TRBV7-9 to TRBJ2-7; maybe TRBD1 (6 bases). Germline V gives CDR1 SEHNR, CDR2 FQNEAQ (reference sequence). The germline V and J ends were trimmed by 7 bases and 3 bases, with 19 bases remaining between them. There are 15 residues in the CDR3. CDR3 loop: CASIKQPGQRYEQYF. Written as DNA, the CDR3 is TGTGCCAGCATCAAACAACCGGGACAACGCTACGAGCAGTACTTC. Filled out from reference TRBV7-9 and TRBJ2-7, the complete variable domain reads DTGVSQNPRHKITKRGQNVTFRCDPISEHNRLYWYRQTLGQGPEFLTYFQNEAQLEKSRLLSDRFSAERPKGSFSTLEIQRTEQGDSAMYLCASIKQPGQRYEQYFGPGTRLTVT.

There are a few counts of this clonotype. The V call is TRBV6-5, the J call TRBJ2-3; D might be TRBD2 (5 bases). Germline values: CDR1 MNHEY, CDR2 SVGAGI. Trimming pared 2 bases from V and 11 bases from J, leaving 14 bases between. This CDR3 has 13 residues. The chain's CDR3 is CASSYAYPGLQYF. The CDR3, as DNA: TGTGCCAGCAGTTACGCATATCCGGGATTGCAGTATTTT.

This clonotype was counted between two and nine times. The gene calls are TRBV5-1 and TRBJ2-1; no firm D call. The CDR3 length is 13 residues. V dropped 6 bases and J dropped 3 bases, with 10 bases sitting between them. CDR1 and CDR2 (germline): SGHRS, YFSETQ. CDR3 sequence reads: CASTGQNYNEQFF. CDR3 coding DNA: TGCGCCAGCACTGGGCAAAACTACAATGAGCAGTTCTTC.

There are a few counts of this clonotype. This rearrangement joins TRBV7-9 to TRBJ2-3; D is ambiguous. The ends were cut back, 0 bases at V and 0 bases at J, with 10 bases in the middle. Looked up from germline, CDR1 is SEHNR and CDR2 is FQNEAQ (reference sequence). The CDR3 is 16 residues long. The CDR3 nucleotides are TGTGCCAGCAGCTTAGCGCGAGGTATTAGCACAGATACGCAGTATTTT. This gives the protein CASSLARGISTDTQYF.

The chain links TRBV6-1 to TRBJ2-2; D perhaps matches TRBD1 (5 bases). The germline CDR1 and CDR2 sequences are MNHNS and SASEGT. This CDR3 spans 16 amino acids. V shed 3 bases and J shed 0 bases, with 11 bases lying between them. The CDR3 DNA sequence: TGTGCCAGCAGTGAGCAGGGTCCCTCGAACACCGGGGAGCTGTTTTTT. This gives the protein CASSEQGPSNTGELFF.

V and J are TRBV7-2 and TRBJ2-4; a possible D gene is TRBD2 (6 bases). This CDR3 comprises 15 residues. Trimming stripped 0 bases from V and 5 bases from J, with 11 bases between. Germline CDR1 SGHTA, CDR2 FQGNSA. The CDR3 loop is CASSLAPGLENIQYF. DNA for the CDR3: TGTGCCAGCAGCTTAGCCCCGGGACTCGAAAACATTCAGTACTTC.

This clonotype was seen only a few times. Written as DNA, the CDR3 is TGCGCCAGCAGCCAAGTGTCCCCAGATACGCAGTATTTT. It codes for CASSQVSPDTQYF. J is TRBJ2-3 and V is TRBV4-3; D unclear. Trimming removed 1 base at V and 4 bases at J, with 6 bases between. Germline CDR1 is LGHNA and CDR2 is YSLEER. The CDR3 covers 13 residues.

This clonotype turned up a few times. This chain connects TRBV4-3 to TRBJ2-7, with 12 bases aligning to TRBD2. Trimming took 2 bases from V and 7 from J; bases not matched to a gene: 3. Germline V CDR1 and CDR2: LGHNA, YSLEER. The CDR3 has 14 residues. The CDR3 reads CASSQLAGGREQYF. The CDR3 bases are TGCGCCAGCAGCCAACTAGCGGGGGGGCGGGAGCAGTACTTC.